These T cell receptor beta chains were read from a single sample in a study of response to subunit inactivated influenza vaccine. TCRdb re-called the RT-PCR reads through MiXCR, storing one row per CDR3 protein. This table holds more than 700,000 distinct CDR3 sequences, about 20% found once. This specimen was PBMCs from blood, taken about 5 days after vaccination. The receptors stem from a man aged 50 or older who received an inactivated influenza vaccine. The CDR3 runs from the conserved cysteine through the conserved F or W. Each record gives: J gene, clone size, V gene, D gene, CDR3 protein, CDR3 DNA. D genes are given only for firm matches. Rows may omit the clone size; those that give it use once, few, many or a size class.

>TRBJ2-7|few|TRBV6-1|TRBD1
CASSWDSRREQYF
TGTGCCAGCAGCTGGGACAGCCGACGGGAGCAGTACTTC
>TRBJ2-7|few|TRBV12-3/TRBV12-4|.
CASSATIYEQYF
TGTGCCAGCAGTGCCACTATCTACGAGCAGTACTTC
>TRBJ2-7|.|TRBV7-9|.
CASSGRAADLYEQYF
TGTGCCAGCAGCGGACGAGCGGCGGATTTGTACGAGCAGTACTTC
>TRBJ2-2|.|TRBV11-2|.
CASSLGLGAGELFF
TGTGCCAGCAGCTTGGGCCTGGGTGCTGGGGAGCTGTTTTTT
>TRBJ2-7|few|TRBV27|.
CASSLTFAVSYEQYF
TGTGCCAGCAGTTTAACTTTTGCGGTTTCCTACGAGCAGTACTTC
>TRBJ2-1|.|TRBV20-1|.
CSALRMGSGGNEQFF
TGCAGTGCTCTACGCATGGGGAGTGGCGGCAATGAGCAGTTCTTC
>TRBJ2-3|few|TRBV30|.
CAWSVASTDTQYF
TGTGCCTGGAGTGTAGCTAGCACAGATACGCAGTATTTT
>TRBJ1-1|.|TRBV30|.
CAWSVQGRTEAFF
TGTGCCTGGAGTGTGCAGGGGCGGACTGAAGCTTTCTTT
>TRBJ2-1|few|TRBV4-1|TRBD1
CASSQTRDRAFEQFF
TGCGCCAGCAGCCAAACCCGGGACAGGGCCTTTGAGCAGTTCTTC
>TRBJ2-5|many|TRBV20-1|TRBD2
CSGTTIAGGETQYF
TGCAGTGGAACGACGATAGCGGGAGGAGAGACCCAGTACTTC
>TRBJ2-3|.|TRBV6-5|TRBD1
CASSYDREKDTQYF
TGTGCCAGCAGTTACGACAGGGAGAAGGATACGCAGTATTTT
>TRBJ2-5|.|TRBV4-3|.
CASSHTPGETQYF
TGCGCCAGCAGCCACACCCCCGGAGAGACCCAGTACTTC
>TRBJ2-2|.|TRBV15|.
CATRPGITGELFF
TGTGCCACCAGACCAGGGATTACCGGGGAGCTGTTTTTT
>TRBJ2-2|few|TRBV20-1|.
CSASSLSGELFF
TGCAGTGCTTCGTCATTGTCCGGGGAGCTGTTTTTT
>TRBJ2-7|.|TRBV5-6|TRBD2
CASSVGEGLMDEQYF
TGTGCCAGCTCCGTGGGGGAGGGCCTGATGGACGAGCAGTACTTC
>TRBJ1-1|few|TRBV10-3|.
CAISEGGATTEAFF
TGTGCCATCAGTGAGGGAGGGGCGACGACTGAAGCTTTCTTT
>TRBJ1-5|many|TRBV10-3|.
CAIGREVGQPQHF
TGTGCCATCGGGCGGGAAGTTGGACAGCCCCAGCATTTT
>TRBJ2-7|few|TRBV15|TRBD2
CATSRDQASGSREQYF
TGTGCCACCAGCAGAGATCAGGCTAGCGGGAGTCGAGAGCAGTACTTC
>TRBJ2-5|.|TRBV6-1|.
CASSVVSQETQYF
TGTGCCAGCAGTGTGGTCAGTCAAGAGACCCAGTACTTC
>TRBJ2-3|.|TRBV24-1|.
CATSDRGALDTQYF
TGTGCCACCAGTGATCGGGGGGCGCTGGATACGCAGTATTTT
>TRBJ2-3|.|TRBV29-1|.
CSVKLRVGDTQYF
TGCAGCGTTAAACTCAGGGTTGGAGATACGCAGTATTTT
>TRBJ2-5|.|TRBV7-2|.
CASSLAHGGQETQYF
TGTGCCAGCAGCTTAGCGCATGGCGGCCAAGAGACCCAGTACTTC
>TRBJ2-2|few|TRBV18|TRBD2
CASSRTSGTSNTGELFF
TGTGCCAGCTCAAGGACTAGCGGGACGTCTAACACCGGGGAGCTGTTTTTT
>TRBJ2-7|.|TRBV12-3/TRBV12-4|TRBD2
CASSYFAGGVYEQYF
TGTGCCAGCAGTTACTTTGCCGGGGGGGTCTACGAGCAGTACTTC
>TRBJ2-3|.|TRBV12-3/TRBV12-4|TRBD2
CASSYRGLDSDTQYF
TGTGCCAGCAGTTATCGGGGACTAGACTCAGATACGCAGTATTTT
>TRBJ1-1|.|TRBV20-1|.
CSASFPRQRPEAFF
TGCAGTGCTAGTTTTCCGAGACAGCGACCTGAAGCTTTCTTT
>TRBJ1-4|few|TRBV7-9|.
CASSLLVVTNEKLFF
TGTGCCAGCAGCTTATTGGTTGTGACTAATGAAAAACTGTTTTTT
>TRBJ2-1|.|TRBV11-2|TRBD2
CASSPRVLAGDGNEQFF
TGTGCCAGCAGCCCTAGGGTCCTAGCGGGGGATGGCAATGAGCAGTTCTTC
>TRBJ2-1|many|TRBV18|TRBD2
CASSLAGGPNEQFF
TGTGCCAGCAGCTTAGCGGGAGGGCCCAATGAGCAGTTCTTC
>TRBJ2-1|few|TRBV4-2|.
CASSQDTLESGVSYNEQFF
TGTGCCAGCAGCCAAGATACACTCGAGTCCGGGGTTTCCTACAATGAGCAGTTCTTC
>TRBJ2-1|few|TRBV5-4|TRBD1
CASSWLKGTGSYNEQFF
TGTGCCAGCAGCTGGTTAAAGGGGACAGGCTCCTACAATGAGCAGTTCTTC
>TRBJ2-1|.|TRBV20-1|TRBD2
CSTSGGRGNEQFF
TGCAGTACGAGCGGGGGTCGGGGCAATGAGCAGTTCTTC
>TRBJ2-7|many|TRBV10-3|.
CAISESSYEQYF
TGTGCCATCAGTGAGTCTTCCTACGAGCAGTACTTC
>TRBJ2-7|few|TRBV12-3/TRBV12-4|TRBD2
CASSTPGLVSEQYF
TGTGCCAGCAGTACTCCGGGACTAGTGAGCGAGCAGTACTTC
>TRBJ1-5|.|TRBV27|.
CASSLWGNSNQPQHF
TGTGCCAGCAGTTTATGGGGGAATAGCAATCAGCCCCAGCATTTT
>TRBJ1-2|many|TRBV12-3/TRBV12-4|.
CASSSGTAYGYTF
TGTGCCAGCAGTTCCGGGACTGCCTATGGCTACACCTTC
>TRBJ2-1|.|TRBV6-2/TRBV6-3|TRBD2
CASSYFIGGGPDNEQFF
TGTGCCAGCAGTTACTTTATCGGCGGGGGGCCCGACAATGAGCAGTTCTTC
>TRBJ1-1|.|TRBV5-1|TRBD1
CASSESGGGTEAFF
TGCGCCAGCAGCGAATCAGGGGGGGGGACTGAAGCTTTCTTT
>TRBJ2-1|.|TRBV7-6|TRBD2
CASSSGTSRFEQFF
TGTGCCAGCAGCTCAGGGACTAGTCGCTTTGAGCAGTTCTTC
>TRBJ2-3|few|TRBV4-3|.
CASSHSTREDTQYF
TGCGCCAGCAGCCACTCCACGAGGGAAGATACGCAGTATTTT
>TRBJ2-7|.|TRBV5-1|.
CASSPGIYYEQYF
TGCGCCAGCAGCCCCGGGATTTACTACGAGCAGTACTTC
>TRBJ2-1|.|TRBV9|.
CASSVAGAGGAYNEQFF
TGTGCCAGCAGCGTCGCAGGGGCAGGGGGGGCTTACAATGAGCAGTTCTTC
>TRBJ2-7|few|TRBV27|TRBD2
CASSRVSGGYEQYF
TGTGCCAGCAGTAGGGTTTCGGGAGGCTACGAGCAGTACTTC
>TRBJ2-2|.|TRBV12-3/TRBV12-4|.
CASSPRGVTGELFF
TGTGCCAGCAGTCCCAGAGGGGTTACCGGGGAGCTGTTTTTT
>TRBJ2-1|.|TRBV7-9|TRBD1
CASSLNRDRVDEQFF
TGTGCCAGCAGCTTAAACCGGGACAGGGTTGATGAGCAGTTCTTC
>TRBJ2-2|few|TRBV4-1|.
CASSHRTTGELFF
TGCGCCAGCAGCCATAGAACCACCGGGGAGCTGTTTTTT
>TRBJ1-5|few|TRBV20-1|.
CSASPPGLVNQPQHF
TGCAGTGCTAGCCCCCCGGGCTTGGTCAATCAGCCCCAGCATTTT
>TRBJ2-3|few|TRBV9|TRBD2
CASSVGLAGADTQYF
TGTGCCAGCAGCGTGGGACTAGCGGGAGCAGATACGCAGTATTTT
>TRBJ2-2|few|TRBV2|.
CASSASANTGELFF
TGTGCCAGCAGTGCTAGCGCCAACACCGGGGAGCTGTTTTTT
>TRBJ2-2|few|TRBV15|.
CATSIDTGELFF
TGTGCCACCAGCATCGACACCGGGGAGCTGTTTTTT
>TRBJ1-2|few|TRBV12-3/TRBV12-4|.
CASTGGNYGYTF
TGTGCCAGCACGGGGGGCAACTATGGCTACACCTTC
>TRBJ2-2|.|TRBV6-4|.
CASSDRAGGGELFF
TGTGCCAGCAGTGACAGGGCAGGTGGCGGGGAGCTGTTTTTT
>TRBJ2-7|few|TRBV6-5|.
CASSYHAGQLSYEQYF
TGTGCCAGCAGTTACCATGCTGGACAGCTCTCCTACGAGCAGTACTTC
>TRBJ2-7|.|TRBV10-3|TRBD2
CAISEGGLAFYEQYF
TGTGCCATCAGTGAGGGGGGACTAGCCTTCTACGAGCAGTACTTC
>TRBJ2-5|many|TRBV28|.
CASRTRQDEETQYF
TGTGCCAGCAGAACCAGACAGGACGAAGAGACCCAGTACTTC
>TRBJ1-5|.|TRBV6-2/TRBV6-3|.
CASSYPIGGPLSNQPQHF
TGTGCCAGCAGTTACCCGATCGGAGGGCCCCTTAGCAATCAGCCCCAGCATTTT